This T cell receptor (beta chain) was found in a study of T-cell reconstitution after alpha-beta-depleted transplantation in children. Germline V gene data show CDR1 as MDHEN and CDR2 as SYDVKM. There are 19 residues in the CDR3. J lost 5 bases, V lost 3 bases, and 14 bases had no gene match. Construction of the TCRbeta library involved unique molecular identifiers. MiXCR was run by TCRdb on the PCR reads, yielding one entry per CDR3 protein. The data hold some 300,000 distinct CDR3 sequences, with around 10% observed a single time. As concerns this clonotype: Its antigen is still unknown.

Study-wide findings and caveats: It was surviving recipient T cells and thymic progenitors that gave some patients high TCRbeta diversity at day 60. Several hundred expanded graft clones reportedly were the source of alpha-beta T cells about two months after transplant. A year post-transplant, T-cell counts and diversity derived mostly from newly produced T cells.

The rearrangement links TRBV28 to TRBJ1-4; 11 bases agree with TRBD1. Sample: PBMCs, taken before TCRalphabeta/CD19-depleted stem cell transplant. The receptor comes from a boy less than two years old with acute myeloid leukemia, due to receive a stem cell transplant. CDR3 sequence: CASSFQRVDRGLENEKLFF. CDR3 sequence (DNA): TGTGCCAGCAGTTTCCAAAGGGTGGACAGGGGGCTGGAAAATGAAAAACTGTTTTTT.